This section outlines one T cell receptor (beta chain) sequence together with its context. Its antigen is still unknown. Base-call qualities are not available, and no considerably larger clone is one nucleotide away. The sample originates from a study of cytomegalovirus exposure and HLA in healthy donors (dated by TCRdb to about 2017). With respect to the entire study: According to a later analysis, one platform produced both the 110 or so validation repertoires and the 550 to 800 repertoires of the first cohort. The study was designed to test whether signatures of past pathogen exposure could be identified by cataloging public T cell receptors. Besides the first cohort of 500 to 700 subjects, a separate validation cohort made up of roughly 120 different subjects was used. High-throughput TCR immunosequencing, statistical association of individual TCRs with disease status, and machine learning were combined to predict cytomegalovirus infection status. The paper's findings and limits, for the study overall: All 120 or so repertoires were used to score co-occurrence in the validation cohort in a later analysis, because that analysis had no HLA typing for the cohort. The study listed 150 to 200 TCR beta chains as associated with cytomegalovirus. The authors suggested that the approach could potentially be generalized to other disease states and immunological phenotypes. In both the original and validation cohorts, the classifier was reported to diagnose cytomegalovirus status with high specificity and sensitivity. While some public TCRs were present in many individuals, most TCR sequences turned up only very rarely across donors. In vitro tests confirmed that a few of the cytomegalovirus-associated TCR beta chains recognize cytomegalovirus antigens. A later analysis found that TCRs clustered in the first cohort also tended to co-occur in the roughly 120 validation repertoires, with approximately 93% of cluster scores above 0.

Library method: the immunoSEQ multiplex PCR assay. The study's own analysis went as follows. A statistical classification framework was developed to diagnose cytomegalovirus status using the catalog of TCR beta chain sequences. Held by TCRdb, this immuneACCESS table contains in-frame sequences only and omits some clones. Under half of the omission traces to an unresolved V gene where checked; the cause of the rest is unknown. The DNA gave D and trimming, while V, J and clone size come from that table. The sample yields about 58,000 clones; 90% were counted once. More than 1% of the sample is taken by the ten largest. Donors formed part of the validation cohort, which comprised over a hundred subjects and was distinct from the first cohort of several hundred subjects. The CDR3 runs 17 residues from the cysteine to the phenylalanine. Only CDR3 DNA is held: 51 bases, read in frame from base 1. Sequences SGHTA (CDR1) and FQGTGA (CDR2) are obtained from the germline V gene. After removal of 5 bases from V and 0 bases from J, the junction retains 6 bases not matched to a gene.

The clonotype was recovered from a man younger than 35 in good health and CMV-seronegative. The sequencing sample was made of PBMCs. The sequence joins TRBV7-3 to TRBJ2-6, with 8 bases in between that match TRBD1. The DNA sequence reads TGTGCCAGCAGCCTGACAGGGGATACCTCTGGGGCCAACGTCCTGACTTTC. Its protein is CASSLTGDTSGANVLTF.